This TCR beta chain is drawn from a study of regulatory T cells in long-lasting Graves disease. Study-wide findings and caveats: New patients shared 950 to 1,000 public clonotypes, fewer than the 2,741 shared by persistent patients.

Points on this clonotype: Its antigen is not known.

Time point defined: persistent/refractory GD, antithyroid drugs over 5 years with positive TRAb. RNA extracted from PBMCs served as the sequencing template. Arm-PCR of CDR3 regions and iRepertoire HTBI primers were the basis on which TCR beta libraries were built. In the study's own analysis: Looking across samples, the authors found about 62 TRBV and approximately 14 TRBJ segments. Each CDR3 protein is one row after TCRdb ran MiXCR on the multiplex PCR reads. The V and J calls were determined by TCRdb, not by the authors. Among approximately 440,000 distinct CDR3 sequences listed, 23% were seen once. The material sequenced was peripheral blood mononuclear cells (PBMCs), taken when the disease was refractory, from a patient treated with antithyroid drugs. The origin of this receptor is a female donor with Graves disease.

The CDR3 region is CATSPRAGLTNQPQHF. For the CDR3, the DNA is TGTGCCACCAGCCCGAGGGCAGGGCTGACCAATCAGCCCCAGCATTTT. The chain has TRBV15 and TRBJ1-5; possibly TRBD1 for D (5 bases). The V and J ends lost 5 bases and 3 bases respectively, with 17 bases between them. The CDR3 runs to 16 residues. From germline, CDR1 is LNHNV and CDR2 YYDKDF (reference sequence). The full variable domain, rest sourced from reference TRBV15 and TRBJ1-5, is DAMVIQNPRYQVTQFGKPVTLSCSQTLNHNVMYWYQQKSSQAPKLLFHYYDKDFNNEADTPDNFQSRRPNTSFCFLDIRSPGLGDTAMYLCATSPRAGLTNQPQHFGDGTRLSIL.